This is a list of T cell receptor beta chains from one sample in a study of PD-1 blockade in classical Hodgkin lymphoma. Clones were read by immunoSEQ multiplex PCR, and TCRdb kept only the in-frame ones, dropping some. This table has 30,000 or so clones, approximately 80% appearing once. The material was peripheral blood mononuclear cells (PBMCs), obtained at baseline. All receptors come from a human donor with classical Hodgkin lymphoma. Both conserved end residues are part of each CDR3. The D gene is left open where the match is weak. Clone size appears in some rows only: once, few, many, or a class for an expanded clone.

D: NA; V: TRBV11-1; J: TRBJ2-7; size: NA; DNA: TGTGCCAGACCGGGACACCCTTACGAGCAGTACTTC; CDR3: CARPGHPYEQYF
D: NA; V: TRBV28; J: TRBJ1-4; size: NA; DNA: TGTGCCAGCATGTCCCTGGGGGGAAATGAAAAACTGTTTTTT; CDR3: CASMSLGGNEKLFF
D: TRBD1; V: TRBV19; J: TRBJ1-2; size: NA; DNA: TGTGCCAGTAGTGTTGACAGGGGAAGCTATGGCTACACCTTC; CDR3: CASSVDRGSYGYTF
D: NA; V: TRBV2; J: TRBJ2-2; size: NA; DNA: TGTGCCAGCAGTGAAGTCAAGACCGGGGAGCTGTTTTTT; CDR3: CASSEVKTGELFF
D: NA; V: TRBV4-2; J: TRBJ2-7; size: once; DNA: TGTGCCAGCAGCCGCGGACGGACGGGGGAGCAGTACTTC; CDR3: CASSRGRTGEQYF
D: TRBD2; V: TRBV6-5; J: TRBJ2-7; size: NA; DNA: TGTGCCAGCAGTTACTCGGGCGGGGGACGAGGCGAGCAGTACTTC; CDR3: CASSYSGGGRGEQYF
D: TRBD1; V: TRBV7-7; J: TRBJ2-7; size: NA; DNA: TGTGCCAGCAGCTTAGGGACAGGGGTACACAACGAGCAGTACTTC; CDR3: CASSLGTGVHNEQYF
D: NA; V: TRBV14; J: TRBJ2-3; size: NA; DNA: TGTGCCAGCAGCCTTTCTTCGGGCACAGATACGCAGTATTTT; CDR3: CASSLSSGTDTQYF
D: TRBD2; V: TRBV18; J: TRBJ2-4; size: NA; DNA: TGTGCCAGCTCACCACGGCCTAGCGGGGGCCCAGCCAAAAACATTCAGTACTTC; CDR3: CASSPRPSGGPAKNIQYF
D: NA; V: TRBV18; J: TRBJ2-3; size: NA; DNA: TGTGCCAGCTCACCTCCCGGCAGGTCGGAAGATACGCAGTATTTT; CDR3: CASSPPGRSEDTQYF
D: NA; V: TRBV5-1; J: TRBJ1-2; size: NA; DNA: TGCGCCAGCAGCACCGATGGACAGCCCCTCTATGGCTACACCTTC; CDR3: CASSTDGQPLYGYTF
D: NA; V: TRBV7-2; J: TRBJ1-3; size: once; DNA: TGTGCCAGCAGCCTTACGGACTCTGGAAACACCATATATTTT; CDR3: CASSLTDSGNTIYF
D: NA; V: TRBV18; J: TRBJ1-1; size: NA; DNA: TGTGCCAGCTCACCACGCGAGAGGAACACTGAAGCTTTCTTT; CDR3: CASSPRERNTEAFF
D: NA; V: TRBV7-2; J: TRBJ1-2; size: few; DNA: TGTGCCAGCAGCCCAAATGCAGGGTATGGCTATGGCTACACCTTC; CDR3: CASSPNAGYGYGYTF
D: NA; V: TRBV7-2; J: TRBJ2-5; size: NA; DNA: TGTGCCAGCAGCTTAGGCAGCATCGAGACCCAGTACTTC; CDR3: CASSLGSIETQYF
D: TRBD1; V: TRBV6-5; J: TRBJ1-1; size: NA; DNA: TGTGCCAGCAGTTCCGCCTCGACAGGGTCCAACACTGAAGCTTTCTTT; CDR3: CASSSASTGSNTEAFF
D: NA; V: TRBV6-5; J: TRBJ1-2; size: NA; DNA: TGTGCCAGCAGTGACTGGGTGAACTATGGCTACACCTTC; CDR3: CASSDWVNYGYTF
D: TRBD2; V: TRBV13; J: TRBJ2-1; size: once; DNA: TGTGCCAGCAGCCTACCCGGGACTACCTACAATGAGCAGTTCTTC; CDR3: CASSLPGTTYNEQFF
D: TRBD1; V: TRBV28; J: TRBJ1-1; size: NA; DNA: TGTGCCAGCACAGGGGGCAAGGGCACTGAAGCTTTCTTT; CDR3: CASTGGKGTEAFF
D: NA; V: TRBV29-1; J: TRBJ1-3; size: few; DNA: TGCAGCGTTGAGTTCACGGTCTCTGGAAACACCATATATTTT; CDR3: CSVEFTVSGNTIYF
D: NA; V: TRBV7-2; J: TRBJ1-1; size: NA; DNA: TGTGCCAGCAGCTTATTCCCCAGGGTAGCTTTCTTT; CDR3: CASSLFPRVAFF
D: TRBD2; V: TRBV7-2; J: TRBJ2-3; size: NA; DNA: TGTGCCACCCGCCGGGCGGGGGGGCGGTCAGATACGCAGTATTTT; CDR3: CATRRAGGRSDTQYF
D: NA; V: TRBV28; J: TRBJ2-2; size: NA; DNA: TGTGCCAGCAGTCCCGCCAGGGCAAACACCGGGGAGCTGTTTTTT; CDR3: CASSPARANTGELFF
D: TRBD1; V: TRBV5-1; J: TRBJ1-4; size: NA; DNA: TGCGCCAGCAGATCCGGGACAGGGGGCGGATTATCCAGTGAAAAACTGTTTTTT; CDR3: CASRSGTGGGLSSEKLFF
D: TRBD1; V: TRBV7-6; J: TRBJ1-3; size: NA; DNA: TGTGCCAGCAGCTCAGGACAGGGGGTTGAGGGCACCATATATTTT; CDR3: CASSSGQGVEGTIYF
D: NA; V: TRBV2; J: TRBJ2-3; size: NA; DNA: TGTGCCAGCAGTGAGGACAGCACAGATACGCAGTATTTT; CDR3: CASSEDSTDTQYF
D: TRBD1; V: TRBV6-5; J: TRBJ2-7; size: once; DNA: TGTGCCAGCAGTTACACGGGACAGGTACTATACGAGCAGTACTTC; CDR3: CASSYTGQVLYEQYF
D: TRBD2; V: TRBV7-7; J: TRBJ2-1; size: NA; DNA: TGTGCCAGCAGCCCGGGACTAGCGGGGAGCGGCGATGAGCAGTTCTTC; CDR3: CASSPGLAGSGDEQFF
D: NA; V: TRBV7-9; J: TRBJ2-7; size: NA; DNA: TGTGCCAGCAGCTTAGCCCAGGGGTACGAGCAGTACTTC; CDR3: CASSLAQGYEQYF
D: TRBD2; V: TRBV10-3; J: TRBJ2-3; size: NA; DNA: TGTGCCAGCCATCCGGGACTAGCGGGCACAGATACGCAGTATTTT; CDR3: CASHPGLAGTDTQYF
D: NA; V: TRBV18; J: TRBJ2-4; size: NA; DNA: TGTGCCAGCTCACCGGTAGAGGGAGCCAAAAACATTCAGTACTTC; CDR3: CASSPVEGAKNIQYF
D: NA; V: TRBV28; J: TRBJ1-2; size: NA; DNA: TGTGCCAGCAGTGCACACTATGGCTACACCTTC; CDR3: CASSAHYGYTF
D: TRBD1; V: TRBV11-2; J: TRBJ1-2; size: NA; DNA: TGTGCCAGCAGGAATACAGGGGGCTATCGCTACACCTTC; CDR3: CASRNTGGYRYTF
D: NA; V: TRBV5-8; J: TRBJ2-5; size: NA; DNA: TGTGCCAGCAGCTTGGGTTCAGAGACCCAGTACTTC; CDR3: CASSLGSETQYF
D: TRBD2; V: TRBV5-8; J: TRBJ2-1; size: NA; DNA: TGTGCCAGCAGCAAGATCAGCGGGGGCCCATACAATGAGCAGTTCTTC; CDR3: CASSKISGGPYNEQFF
D: TRBD1; V: TRBV27; J: TRBJ2-7; size: NA; DNA: TGTGCCAGCAGTGCCAAAGCAGGGGGTCCCTACGAGCAGTACTTC; CDR3: CASSAKAGGPYEQYF
D: NA; V: TRBV7-9; J: TRBJ1-4; size: NA; DNA: TGTGCCAGCAGCGCCCGCCCGGTTGACTACCTTGCAACTAATGAAAAACTGTTTTTT; CDR3: CASSARPVDYLATNEKLFF
D: NA; V: TRBV6-6; J: TRBJ1-5; size: NA; DNA: TGTGCCAGCAGTTACGGGATGGGCGGCAATCAGCCCCAGCATTTT; CDR3: CASSYGMGGNQPQHF
D: NA; V: TRBV6-1; J: TRBJ2-7; size: NA; DNA: TGTGCCAGCAGTAACCGGGACGCCTACGAGCAGTACTTC; CDR3: CASSNRDAYEQYF
D: TRBD2; V: TRBV18; J: TRBJ2-3; size: NA; DNA: TGTGCCAGCTCACCGTTAGCGGGGGGCACAGATACGCAGTATTTT; CDR3: CASSPLAGGTDTQYF
D: TRBD2; V: TRBV7-3; J: TRBJ2-2; size: NA; DNA: TGTGCCAGCAGCCCGCCTAGCGGGGGGGCCGGGGAGCTGTTTTTT; CDR3: CASSPPSGGAGELFF
D: TRBD2; V: TRBV7-2; J: TRBJ2-2; size: NA; DNA: TGTGCCAGCAGCCCGGGGACTAGCGGGGGGTACACCGGGGAGCTGTTTTTT; CDR3: CASSPGTSGGYTGELFF
D: NA; V: TRBV7-9; J: TRBJ2-3; size: once; DNA: TGTGCCAGCAGCTTAGGGTGGGACTCAAGAGCAGATACGCAGTATTTT; CDR3: CASSLGWDSRADTQYF
D: NA; V: TRBV28; J: TRBJ1-1; size: once; DNA: TGTGCCAGCAGCTTAGGCCAGGGGAACACTGAAGCTTTCTTT; CDR3: CASSLGQGNTEAFF
D: NA; V: TRBV7-2; J: TRBJ2-2; size: NA; DNA: TGTGCCAGCAGCTTGAGGTACGAGACCGGGGAGCTGTTTTTT; CDR3: CASSLRYETGELFF
D: NA; V: TRBV7-9; J: TRBJ2-7; size: NA; DNA: TGTGCCAGCAGCTTCGGGGGGCGGTACGAGCAGTACTTC; CDR3: CASSFGGRYEQYF
D: NA; V: TRBV6-1; J: TRBJ2-5; size: NA; DNA: TGTGCCAGCAGTGAGTTTGAGGCAGTTCAAGAGACCCAGTACTTC; CDR3: CASSEFEAVQETQYF
D: TRBD1; V: TRBV7-3; J: TRBJ2-2; size: NA; DNA: TGTGCCAGCAGCTTAAGACAGGGGGCTGACACCGGGGAGCTGTTTTTT; CDR3: CASSLRQGADTGELFF
D: NA; V: TRBV28; J: TRBJ1-2; size: NA; DNA: TGTGCCAGCAGTGTCGCTCTGGTCTACTATGGCTACACCTTC; CDR3: CASSVALVYYGYTF
D: TRBD2; V: TRBV10-3; J: TRBJ2-5; size: NA; DNA: TGTGCCATGGGGAGGAGCGGGGGGGCCGAAGAGACCCAGTACTTC; CDR3: CAMGRSGGAEETQYF